The 21 T cell receptor beta chains in this list originate from one sample, sequenced in a study of OX40 agonist ivuxolimab in advanced cancers. Libraries were prepared by immunoSEQ multiplex PCR; TCRdb keeps only in-frame clonotypes and omits some of them. This sample has 60,000 to 70,000 clones, with around 83% found just once. The sample consisted of CD4+ or CD8+ T cells sorted from blood, taken in a trial of the OX40 agonist ivuxolimab. These receptors all come from an adult with an advanced solid tumor such as melanoma, head and neck, liver or kidney cancer.

This chain joins TRBV10-3 and TRBJ2-7; D may be TRBD1 (7 bases). The CDR3 has 18 amino acids. Germline CDR1 and CDR2: ENHRY and SYGVKD. V lost 2 bases and J 4 bases, leaving 24 bases between the germline ends. The CDR3 sequence is CAISEVTLDAGGLYEQYF. CDR3 sequence (DNA): TGTGCCATCAGTGAGGTTACTTTGGATGCAGGGGGGCTGTACGAGCAGTACTTC.

This rearrangement joins TRBV18 to TRBJ2-7, with TRBD2 identical over 9 bases. With V trimmed by 1 base and J by 6 bases, 7 bases remained unmatched. Germline V gene data show CDR1 as KGHSH and CDR2 as LQKENI. CDR3 length: 15 residues. CDR3 region: CASSPRLAVSSEQYF. The DNA for the CDR3 is TGTGCCAGCTCACCACGACTAGCGGTCTCTAGCGAGCAGTACTTC.

This chain connects TRBV28 to TRBJ2-1; D remains unclear. The CDR3 is made up of 9 amino acids. Trimming took 11 bases from V and 4 from J, leaving 3 bases between them. Germline assignment: CDR1 MDHEN and CDR2 SYDVKM. The CDR3 DNA is TGTGCCGGATACAATGAGCAGTTCTTC. Its protein is CAGYNEQFF.

The V call is TRBV28, the J call TRBJ2-5; 7 positions agree with TRBD2. Germline V gene lookup returns CDR1 MDHEN and CDR2 SYDVKM. This CDR3 has 18 amino acids. Trimming removed 4 bases from V and 4 bases from J; junction bases left unmatched: 18. The CDR3 region has the DNA TGTGCCAGCAGTTCCCCCCCCGTTAGGGTGGGGGGGGGAGAGACCCAGTACTTC. Translation gives CASSSPPVRVGGGETQYF. Complete variable domain (other parts from reference TRBV28 and TRBJ2-5): DVKVTQSSRYLVKRTGEKVFLECVQDMDHENMFWYRQDPGLGLRLIYFSYDVKMKEKGDIPEGYSVSREKKERFSLILESASTNQTSMYLCASSSPPVRVGGGETQYFGPGTRLLVL.

The rearrangement links TRBV5-6 to TRBJ1-4; D is unclear. V lost 2 bases and J lost 2, with 7 bases in between. This CDR3 region has 14 residues. Germline V gene sequence: CDR1 SGHDT, CDR2 YYEEEE. The CDR3 is CASSLFRTNEKLFF. The CDR3 region has the DNA TGTGCCAGCAGCTTATTTAGGACTAATGAAAAACTGTTTTTT.

The chain uses TRBV6-7 and TRBJ1-2; D remains ambiguous. TRBV6-7 is placed among ORFs of uncertain function. This CDR3 region has 17 residues. Between the trimmed V and J ends, which lost 2 bases and 0 bases, there was a span of 16 bases. CDR3 residues: CASSYPTLPVPNYGYTF. DNA of the CDR3: TGTGCCAGCAGTTACCCGACTCTCCCCGTTCCTAACTATGGCTACACCTTC.

This clone was detected only a few times. The V and J genes are TRBV5-4 and TRBJ1-1; 7 bases are shared with TRBD1. Germline V gives CDR1 SGHNT, CDR2 YYREEE (reference sequence). This CDR3 has 13 residues. Trimming took 5 bases from V and 1 from J; bases not matched to a gene: 2. The CDR3: CASRGQPNTEAFF. For the CDR3, the DNA is TGTGCCAGCAGGGGACAGCCGAACACTGAAGCTTTCTTT.

This chain connects TRBV7-9 to TRBJ2-1; D possibly uses TRBD1 or TRBD2 (8 bases each). V gave up 6 bases and J gave up 12 bases, with 27 bases separating them. Germline CDR1 SEHNR, CDR2 FQNEAQ (reference sequence). The CDR3 covers 16 residues. CDR3 nucleotides: TGTGCCAGCAGGCCGGCACTAGCGGATAAAACAGGGGGGCAGTTCTTC. This translates into CASRPALADKTGGQFF.

The chain links TRBV27 to TRBJ2-1; D may be TRBD2 (7 bases). The CDR3 consists of 17 residues. CDR1 is MNHEY, CDR2 SMNVEV, per germline (reference sequence). Trimming took 1 base from V and 6 from J, leaving 19 bases between them. Here the CDR3 reads CASSLLLGGVGTNEQFF. In nucleotides, the CDR3 is TGTGCCAGCAGTTTATTGTTAGGGGGGGTTGGGACCAATGAGCAGTTCTTC.

The chain combines TRBV7-9 with TRBJ1-1, with D uncertain. V dropped 2 bases and J dropped 1 base, with 11 bases sitting between them. The CDR3 has 15 amino acids. Germline assignment: CDR1 SEHNR and CDR2 FQNEAQ (reference sequence). CDR3 sequence: CASSLWVEGNTEAFF. The DNA for the CDR3 is TGTGCCAGCAGCTTATGGGTGGAGGGGAACACTGAAGCTTTCTTT.

In its sample, this clone was seen many times. The chain employs TRBV30 and TRBJ1-3; D may be TRBD1 (5 bases). Germline V gives CDR1 GTSNPN, CDR2 SVGIG (reference sequence). The CDR3 loop spans 14 amino acids. The CDR3 spells CAQTTVGAGNTIYF. The CDR3, as DNA: TGTGCACAGACGACAGTGGGAGCTGGAAACACCATATATTTT. Together with reference TRBV30 and TRBJ1-3, the CDR3 gives the full variable domain: SQTIHQWPATLVQPVGSPLSLECTVEGTSNPNLYWYRQAAGRGLQLLFYSVGIGQISSEVPQNLSASRPQDRQFILSSKKLLLSDSGFYLCAQTTVGAGNTIYFGEGSWLTVV.

The chain couples TRBV29-1 to TRBJ2-7; 7 bases are shared with TRBD2. V gave up 1 base and J gave up 0 bases; unmatched junction bases: 12. Germline CDR1 SQVTM, CDR2 ANQGSEA. The CDR3 is made up of 17 amino acids. Here the CDR3 DNA reads TGCAGCGTTGAAGGACTAGCCCGGGGCACAGACTCCTACGAGCAGTACTTC. As protein: CSVEGLARGTDSYEQYF.

The CDR3 spells CASSVYNSADTQYF. The CDR3 nucleotides read TGTGCCAGCAGCGTCTACAATTCAGCAGATACGCAGTATTTT. The chain combines TRBV9 with TRBJ2-3; D is unresolved. The CDR3 has 14 residues. Trimming removed 2 bases from V and 4 bases from J, with 11 bases in between. Germline V lookup: CDR1 SGDLS, CDR2 YYNGEE.

The gene calls are TRBV2 and TRBJ2-5, with 8 positions matching TRBD2. CDR1 and CDR2 from the germline V gene are SNHLY and FYNNEI. The CDR3 runs to 12 residues. V was clipped by 7 bases and J by 4 bases; unmatched bases: 2. CDR3 residues: CASKRESETQYF. CDR3 in DNA: TGTGCCAGCAAGCGGGAGTCAGAGACCCAGTACTTC.

V usage is TRBV6-5 and J usage is TRBJ2-7; D is undetermined. V was clipped by 8 bases and J by 1 base, with 9 bases between them. Looked up from germline, CDR1 is MNHEY and CDR2 is SVGAGI. This CDR3 contains 12 residues. CDR3 nucleotides: TGTGCCAGCGGACCCGGATCCTACGAGCAGTACTTC. This translates into CASGPGSYEQYF.

The chain combines TRBV30 with TRBJ2-1, with TRBD2 identical over 9 bases. CDR3 length equals 16 residues. The V gene's germline CDR1 is GTSNPN and CDR2 SVGIG (reference sequence). With 4 bases clipped from V and 3 bases from J, the junction kept 10 bases outside the gene matches. The CDR3 sequence is CAWNQGPSGIYNEQFF. The CDR3 DNA reads TGTGCCTGGAATCAAGGGCCTAGCGGGATCTACAATGAGCAGTTCTTC.

This clone was recorded once. The J gene is TRBJ2-7, the V gene TRBV28; D tentatively fits TRBD1 or TRBD2 (5 bases each). The V and J ends lost 7 bases and 2 bases respectively, with 21 bases between them. The CDR3 covers 16 residues. CDR1 and CDR2 from the germline V gene are MDHEN and SYDVKM. The CDR3: CASIQGAGTSTYEQYF. In nucleotides, the CDR3 is TGTGCCAGCATCCAAGGGGCAGGGACCTCCACCTACGAGCAGTACTTC.

V is TRBV11-2 and J is TRBJ2-5; 10 bases match TRBD1. This CDR3 comprises 16 residues. Germline assignment: CDR1 SGHAT and CDR2 FQNNGV. V shed 5 bases and J 5 bases; nucleotides not matched to a gene: 11. Written as DNA, the CDR3 is TGTGCCAGCAGCACTCTAACGACAGGGGGCTATGAGACCCAGTACTTC. It codes for CASSTLTTGGYETQYF.

The chain has TRBV19 and TRBJ1-5; possibly TRBD1 for D (5 bases). Looked up from germline, CDR1 is LNHDA and CDR2 is SQIVND (reference sequence). V lost 6 bases and J lost 10, with 22 bases in between. This CDR3 spans 15 amino acids. DNA for the CDR3: TGTGCCAGTAGCCAGCCCCGGGACCCCAAGGAACCCCAGCATTTT. It translates to CASSQPRDPKEPQHF. The complete variable domain, with remaining parts taken from reference TRBV19 and TRBJ1-5, reads DGGITQSPKYLFRKEGQNVTLSCEQNLNHDAMYWYRQDPGQGLRLIYYSQIVNDFQKGDIAEGYSVSREKKESFPLTVTSAQKNPTAFYLCASSQPRDPKEPQHFGDGTRLSIL.

The rearrangement uses TRBV10-3 and TRBJ1-1; weak D call: TRBD1 (5 bases). CDR3 size: 15 residues. Germline-derived CDR1 and CDR2 are ENHRY and SYGVKD. V was cut by 10 bases and J by 1 base, with 19 bases left in between. The CDR3 DNA reads as TGTGCCACCACTTTAGAGGGACCTGGGAACACTGAAGCTTTCTTT. Translated, it gives CATTLEGPGNTEAFF.

The rearrangement uses TRBV18 and TRBJ2-2, with no clear D. CDR1 and CDR2 (germline): KGHSH, LQKENI. CDR3 length equals 12 residues. The V end was cut by 6 bases, the J end by 6 bases, with 8 bases between. The CDR3 DNA reads as TGTGCCAGCTCTCCTCGCCCCGGGGAGCTGTTTTTT. Encoded protein: CASSPRPGELFF.